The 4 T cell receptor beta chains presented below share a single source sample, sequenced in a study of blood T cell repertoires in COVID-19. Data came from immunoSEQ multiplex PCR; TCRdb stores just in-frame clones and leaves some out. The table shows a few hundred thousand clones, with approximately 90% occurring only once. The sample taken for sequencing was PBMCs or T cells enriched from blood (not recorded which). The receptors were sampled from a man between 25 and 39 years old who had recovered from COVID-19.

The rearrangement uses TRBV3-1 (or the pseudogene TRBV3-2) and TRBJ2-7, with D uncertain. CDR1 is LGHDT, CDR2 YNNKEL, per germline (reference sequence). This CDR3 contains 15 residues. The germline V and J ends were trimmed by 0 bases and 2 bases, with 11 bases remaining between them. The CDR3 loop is CASSQDLVTPYEQYF. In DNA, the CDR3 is TGTGCCAGCAGCCAAGATCTAGTCACCCCCTACGAGCAGTACTTC.

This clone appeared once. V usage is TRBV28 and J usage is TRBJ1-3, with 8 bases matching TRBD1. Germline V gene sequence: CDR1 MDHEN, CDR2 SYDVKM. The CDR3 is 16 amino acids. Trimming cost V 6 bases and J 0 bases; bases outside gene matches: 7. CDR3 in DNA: TGTGCCAGCAGCCGACAGGGGTCGAACTCTGGAAACACCATATATTTT. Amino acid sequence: CASSRQGSNSGNTIYF.

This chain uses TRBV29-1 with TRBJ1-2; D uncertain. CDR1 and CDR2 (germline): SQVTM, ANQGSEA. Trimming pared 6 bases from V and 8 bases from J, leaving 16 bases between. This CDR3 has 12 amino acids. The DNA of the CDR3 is TGCAGCGTAGATGCCGTGGGGAGGGGCTACACCTTC. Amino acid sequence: CSVDAVGRGYTF.

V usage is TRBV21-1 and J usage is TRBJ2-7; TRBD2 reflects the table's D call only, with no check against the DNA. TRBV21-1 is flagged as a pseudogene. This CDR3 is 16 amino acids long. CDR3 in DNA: TGTGCCAGCAGCAAAGGGGGGAAAAGGGAGGATTACGAGCAGTACTTC. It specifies CASSKGGKREDYEQYF.